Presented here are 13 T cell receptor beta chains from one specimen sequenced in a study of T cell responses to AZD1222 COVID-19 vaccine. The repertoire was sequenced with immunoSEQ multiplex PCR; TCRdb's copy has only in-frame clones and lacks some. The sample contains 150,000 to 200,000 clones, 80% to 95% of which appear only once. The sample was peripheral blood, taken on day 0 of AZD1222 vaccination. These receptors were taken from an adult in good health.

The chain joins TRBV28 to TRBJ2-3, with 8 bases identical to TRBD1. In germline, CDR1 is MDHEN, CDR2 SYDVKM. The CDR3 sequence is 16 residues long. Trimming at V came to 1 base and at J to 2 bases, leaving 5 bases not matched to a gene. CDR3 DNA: TGTGCCAGCAGTTTATTCCAGGGGGCCATCACAGATACGCAGTATTTT. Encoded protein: CASSLFQGAITDTQYF.

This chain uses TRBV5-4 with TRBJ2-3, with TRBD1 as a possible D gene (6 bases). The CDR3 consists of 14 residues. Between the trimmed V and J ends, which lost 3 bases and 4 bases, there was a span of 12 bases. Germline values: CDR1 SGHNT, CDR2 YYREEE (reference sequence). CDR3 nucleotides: TGTGCCAGCAGCTGGGCAGGGGTATCAGATACGCAGTATTTT. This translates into CASSWAGVSDTQYF.

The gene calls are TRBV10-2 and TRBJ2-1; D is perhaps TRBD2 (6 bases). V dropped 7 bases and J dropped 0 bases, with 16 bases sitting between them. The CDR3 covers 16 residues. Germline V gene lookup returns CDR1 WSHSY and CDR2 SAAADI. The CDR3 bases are TGCGCCAGCATGGGGACTCTACGAAGCTCCTACAATGAGCAGTTCTTC. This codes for CASMGTLRSSYNEQFF.

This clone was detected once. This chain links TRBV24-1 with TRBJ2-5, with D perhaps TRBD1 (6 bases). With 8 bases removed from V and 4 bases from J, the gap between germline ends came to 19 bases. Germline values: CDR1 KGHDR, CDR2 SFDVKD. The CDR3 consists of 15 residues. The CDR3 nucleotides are TGTGCCACCACAGACAGCAGGGAAGGGGGAGAGACCCAGTACTTC. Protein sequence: CATTDSREGGETQYF.

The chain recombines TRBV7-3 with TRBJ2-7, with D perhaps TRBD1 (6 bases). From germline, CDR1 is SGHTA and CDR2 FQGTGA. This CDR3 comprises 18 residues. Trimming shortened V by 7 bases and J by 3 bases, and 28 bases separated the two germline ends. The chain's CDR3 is CASTWGPGIRRIFYEQYF. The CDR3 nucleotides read TGTGCCAGCACTTGGGGGCCTGGGATCCGGAGGATTTTCTACGAGCAGTACTTC.

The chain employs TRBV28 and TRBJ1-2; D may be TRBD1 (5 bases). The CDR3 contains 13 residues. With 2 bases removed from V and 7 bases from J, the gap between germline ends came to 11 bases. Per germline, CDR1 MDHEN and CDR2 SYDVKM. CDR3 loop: CASSLRGASGYTF. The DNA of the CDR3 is TGTGCCAGCAGTTTACGAGGGGCGAGTGGCTACACCTTC.

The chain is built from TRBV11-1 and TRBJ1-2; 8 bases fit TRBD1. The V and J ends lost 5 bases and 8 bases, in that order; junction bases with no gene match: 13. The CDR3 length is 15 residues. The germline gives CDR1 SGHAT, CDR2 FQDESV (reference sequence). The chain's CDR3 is CASSPRDRTGLGYTF. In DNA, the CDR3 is TGTGCCAGCAGCCCCCGGGACAGGACGGGGTTGGGCTACACCTTC. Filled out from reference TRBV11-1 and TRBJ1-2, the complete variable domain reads EAEVAQSPRYKITEKSQAVAFWCDPISGHATLYWYRQILGQGPELLVQFQDESVVDDSQLPKDRFSAERLKGVDSTLKIQPAELGDSAMYLCASSPRDRTGLGYTFGSGTRLTVV.

CDR3 bases: TGTGCCGGCCCGGGACAGGGGATATACAGCAATCAGCCCCAGCATTTT. The encoded protein is CAGPGQGIYSNQPQHF. The chain links TRBV11-3 to TRBJ1-5, with TRBD1 identical over 10 bases. The CDR3 covers 16 residues. Losses at the gene ends were 11 bases for V and 1 base for J; bases not matched to a gene: 11. Germline CDR1 is SGHNT and CDR2 is YENEEA.

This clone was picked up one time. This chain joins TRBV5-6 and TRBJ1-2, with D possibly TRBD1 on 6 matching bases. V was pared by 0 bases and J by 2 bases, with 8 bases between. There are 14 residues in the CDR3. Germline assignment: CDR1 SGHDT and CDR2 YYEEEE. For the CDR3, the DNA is TGTGCCAGCAGCTTGGCAGGGGCGAACTATGGCTACACCTTC. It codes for CASSLAGANYGYTF. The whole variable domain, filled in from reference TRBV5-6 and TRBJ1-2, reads DAGVTQSPTHLIKTRGQQVTLRCSPKSGHDTVSWYQQALGQGPQFIFQYYEEEERQRGNFPDRFSGHQFPNYSSELNVNALLLGDSALYLCASSLAGANYGYTFGSGTRLTVV.

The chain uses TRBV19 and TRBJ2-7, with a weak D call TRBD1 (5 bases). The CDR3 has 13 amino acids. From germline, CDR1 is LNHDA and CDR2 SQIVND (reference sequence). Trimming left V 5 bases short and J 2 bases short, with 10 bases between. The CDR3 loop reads CASSPTVAYEQYF. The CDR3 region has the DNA TGTGCCAGTAGTCCGACAGTAGCCTACGAGCAGTACTTC.

CDR3 loop: CASSRDFPRNYGYTF. CDR3 nucleotides: TGTGCCAGCAGTAGGGACTTCCCGAGGAACTATGGCTACACCTTC. This rearrangement joins TRBV2 to TRBJ1-2, with D possibly being TRBD1 (5 bases). CDR3 length equals 15 residues. Germline CDR1 and CDR2: SNHLY and FYNNEI. The ends were cut back, 5 bases at V and 2 bases at J, with 15 bases in the middle.

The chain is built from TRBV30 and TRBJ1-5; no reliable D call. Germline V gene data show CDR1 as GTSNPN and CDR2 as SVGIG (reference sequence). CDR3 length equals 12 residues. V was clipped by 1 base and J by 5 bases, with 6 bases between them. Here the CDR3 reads CAWSAPYQPQHF. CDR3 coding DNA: TGTGCCTGGAGTGCCCCCTATCAGCCCCAGCATTTT.

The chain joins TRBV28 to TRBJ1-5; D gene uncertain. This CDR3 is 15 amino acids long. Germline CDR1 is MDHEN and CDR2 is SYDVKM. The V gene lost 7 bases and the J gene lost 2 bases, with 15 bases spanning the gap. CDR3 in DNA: TGTGCCAGCACCGTTCCCGGGTCTGGCAATCAGCCCCAGCATTTT. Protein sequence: CASTVPGSGNQPQHF.